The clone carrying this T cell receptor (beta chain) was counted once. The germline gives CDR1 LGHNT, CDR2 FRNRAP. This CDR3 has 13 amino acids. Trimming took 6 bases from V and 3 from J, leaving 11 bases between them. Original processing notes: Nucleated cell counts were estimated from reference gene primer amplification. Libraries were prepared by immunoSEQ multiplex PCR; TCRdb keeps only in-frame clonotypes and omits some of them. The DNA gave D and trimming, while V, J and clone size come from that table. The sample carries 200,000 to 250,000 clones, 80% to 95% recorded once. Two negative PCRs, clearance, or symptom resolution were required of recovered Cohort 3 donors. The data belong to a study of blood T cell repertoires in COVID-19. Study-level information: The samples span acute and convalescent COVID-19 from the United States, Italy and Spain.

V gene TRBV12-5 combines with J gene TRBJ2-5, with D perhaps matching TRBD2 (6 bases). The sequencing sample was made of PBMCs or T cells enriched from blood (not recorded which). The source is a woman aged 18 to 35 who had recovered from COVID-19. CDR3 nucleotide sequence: TGTGCTAGTGGACCCGGAGGGGAAGAGACCCAGTACTTC. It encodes CASGPGGEETQYF.